The rows below give T cell receptor beta chains drawn from one sample of a study of T cells in localized non-small cell lung cancer. Profiling relied on immunoSEQ multiplex PCR, and the TCRdb table lists in-frame clones only, not all of them. This repertoire shows 30,000 to 40,000 clones, roughly 78% found once; its top ten account for 33%. The starting material was peripheral blood, obtained before any cancer treatment. Receptors were obtained from a male donor aged 60 or over with stage II squamous cell lung carcinoma. Each CDR3 is given with its conserved first and last residue. Fields, in order: V gene, D gene, J gene, clone size, CDR3 protein, CDR3 DNA. A D gene is named only where the DNA matches it firmly. Expanded clones are given a class, and other clones once, few, many or no size at all.

V gene: TRBV5-4; D gene: TRBD2; J gene: TRBJ2-2; clone size: NA; CDR3 protein: CASSLAGTSGNTGELFF; CDR3 DNA: TGTGCCAGCAGCTTGGCCGGGACTAGCGGGAACACCGGGGAGCTGTTTTTT
V gene: TRBV6-1; D gene: NA; J gene: TRBJ2-1; clone size: NA; CDR3 protein: CASTTTWAGREQFF; CDR3 DNA: TGTGCCAGCACTACCACTTGGGCGGGTCGGGAGCAGTTCTTC
V gene: TRBV18; D gene: NA; J gene: TRBJ2-1; clone size: medium-sized; CDR3 protein: CASSPVSLHGDEQFF; CDR3 DNA: TGTGCCAGCTCACCAGTTAGCCTACACGGGGATGAGCAGTTCTTC
V gene: TRBV6-6; D gene: NA; J gene: TRBJ2-1; clone size: NA; CDR3 protein: CASSYRQSSSYNEQFF; CDR3 DNA: TGTGCCAGCAGTTACAGGCAGTCTAGCTCCTACAATGAGCAGTTCTTC
V gene: TRBV15; D gene: TRBD1; J gene: TRBJ1-5; clone size: few; CDR3 protein: CATSRTGDPNQPQHF; CDR3 DNA: TGTGCCACCAGCCGGACAGGGGACCCCAATCAGCCCCAGCATTTT
V gene: TRBV5-4; D gene: NA; J gene: TRBJ1-1; clone size: NA; CDR3 protein: CASSPQGWAEAFF; CDR3 DNA: TGTGCCAGCAGCCCTCAGGGTTGGGCTGAAGCTTTCTTT
V gene: TRBV7-7; D gene: NA; J gene: TRBJ2-2; clone size: NA; CDR3 protein: CASSPQVITGELFF; CDR3 DNA: TGTGCCAGCAGCCCCCAAGTTATCACCGGGGAGCTGTTTTTT
V gene: TRBV6-5; D gene: NA; J gene: TRBJ2-7; clone size: NA; CDR3 protein: CASSYSALRPEQYF; CDR3 DNA: TGTGCCAGCAGTTATTCGGCCCTTCGCCCGGAGCAGTACTTC
V gene: TRBV2; D gene: TRBD1; J gene: TRBJ2-1; clone size: NA; CDR3 protein: CATRTGRNNEQFF; CDR3 DNA: TGTGCCACCCGGACAGGGCGCAACAATGAGCAGTTCTTC
V gene: TRBV30; D gene: NA; J gene: TRBJ2-3; clone size: NA; CDR3 protein: CAWKGDPTDTQYF; CDR3 DNA: TGTGCCTGGAAAGGGGATCCGACAGATACGCAGTATTTT
V gene: TRBV6-4; D gene: NA; J gene: TRBJ1-1; clone size: NA; CDR3 protein: CASSDSSRGTEAFF; CDR3 DNA: TGTGCCAGCAGTGACTCGAGCCGGGGGACTGAAGCTTTCTTT
V gene: TRBV5-1; D gene: NA; J gene: TRBJ1-1; clone size: once; CDR3 protein: CASGLTGPTTTEAFF; CDR3 DNA: TGCGCCAGCGGATTAACCGGGCCAACAACCACTGAAGCTTTCTTT
V gene: TRBV11-1; D gene: NA; J gene: TRBJ1-1; clone size: NA; CDR3 protein: CASSSPDSQTNTEAFF; CDR3 DNA: TGTGCCAGCTCCTCCCCTGACAGCCAGACGAACACTGAAGCTTTCTTT
V gene: TRBV30; D gene: NA; J gene: TRBJ1-2; clone size: NA; CDR3 protein: CAWSLGRTVYGYTF; CDR3 DNA: TGTGCCTGGAGTCTAGGGAGGACAGTCTATGGCTACACCTTC
V gene: TRBV9; D gene: NA; J gene: TRBJ2-7; clone size: once; CDR3 protein: CASSVGLDYEQYF; CDR3 DNA: TGTGCCAGCAGCGTAGGTCTGGATTACGAGCAGTACTTC
V gene: TRBV7-9; D gene: TRBD1; J gene: TRBJ1-2; clone size: NA; CDR3 protein: CASSLENRGGYTF; CDR3 DNA: TGTGCCAGCAGCTTAGAAAACAGGGGCGGCTACACCTTC
V gene: TRBV10-3; D gene: NA; J gene: TRBJ2-7; clone size: NA; CDR3 protein: CATLDIPSYEQYF; CDR3 DNA: TGTGCCACCTTAGATATCCCATCCTACGAGCAGTACTTC
V gene: TRBV6-5; D gene: NA; J gene: TRBJ1-6; clone size: NA; CDR3 protein: CASSYSTAWESPLHF; CDR3 DNA: TGTGCCAGCAGTTACTCGACGGCCTGGGAGTCACCCCTCCACTTT
V gene: TRBV5-1; D gene: NA; J gene: TRBJ2-7; clone size: NA; CDR3 protein: CASRGGTAGTYEQYF; CDR3 DNA: TGCGCCAGCAGAGGAGGGACAGCCGGGACCTACGAGCAGTACTTC
V gene: TRBV30; D gene: TRBD1; J gene: TRBJ2-5; clone size: NA; CDR3 protein: CAWSAGGQETQYF; CDR3 DNA: TGTGCCTGGTCAGCAGGGGGTCAAGAGACCCAGTACTTC
V gene: TRBV5-1; D gene: NA; J gene: TRBJ1-5; clone size: NA; CDR3 protein: CASSLGENQPQHF; CDR3 DNA: TGCGCCAGCAGCTTGGGGGAAAATCAGCCCCAGCATTTT
V gene: TRBV14; D gene: TRBD1; J gene: TRBJ2-7; clone size: NA; CDR3 protein: CASSQVDRGQYEQYF; CDR3 DNA: TGTGCCAGCAGCCAAGTAGACAGGGGGCAATACGAGCAGTACTTC
V gene: TRBV2; D gene: NA; J gene: TRBJ1-5; clone size: NA; CDR3 protein: CASSEARGNQPQHF; CDR3 DNA: TGTGCCAGCAGTGAAGCGCGAGGGAATCAGCCCCAGCATTTT
V gene: TRBV11-2; D gene: TRBD2; J gene: TRBJ2-1; clone size: NA; CDR3 protein: CASSLGGGYNEQFF; CDR3 DNA: TGTGCCAGCAGCTTAGGCGGGGGGTACAATGAGCAGTTCTTC
V gene: TRBV14; D gene: NA; J gene: TRBJ1-2; clone size: NA; CDR3 protein: CASSQGRFLGYTF; CDR3 DNA: TGTGCCAGCAGCCAAGGAAGGTTTTTGGGCTACACCTTC
V gene: TRBV5-1; D gene: NA; J gene: TRBJ1-1; clone size: NA; CDR3 protein: CASSSRGNTEAFF; CDR3 DNA: TGCGCCAGCAGCTCCAGGGGAAATACTGAAGCTTTCTTT
V gene: TRBV23-1; D gene: NA; J gene: TRBJ1-5; clone size: NA; CDR3 protein: CASSQFGPRGAQPQHF; CDR3 DNA: TGCGCCAGCAGTCAATTTGGCCCGCGGGGGGCCCAGCCCCAGCATTTT
V gene: TRBV29-1; D gene: NA; J gene: TRBJ2-1; clone size: NA; CDR3 protein: CSVGRDKYNEQFF; CDR3 DNA: TGCAGCGTTGGGAGGGACAAGTACAATGAGCAGTTCTTC
V gene: TRBV15; D gene: NA; J gene: TRBJ2-1; clone size: NA; CDR3 protein: CATSRGAGYNEQFF; CDR3 DNA: TGTGCCACCAGCAGGGGGGCCGGCTACAATGAGCAGTTCTTC
V gene: TRBV5-4; D gene: TRBD1; J gene: TRBJ2-3; clone size: NA; CDR3 protein: CASSLWTGADTQYF; CDR3 DNA: TGTGCCAGCAGCTTGTGGACAGGGGCAGATACGCAGTATTTT
V gene: TRBV5-1; D gene: NA; J gene: TRBJ1-3; clone size: NA; CDR3 protein: CASSLDSRVSGNTIYF; CDR3 DNA: TGCGCCAGCAGCTTGGATTCCCGAGTCTCTGGAAACACCATATATTTT
V gene: TRBV6-1; D gene: NA; J gene: TRBJ2-2; clone size: few; CDR3 protein: CASSEESVVRFTGELFF; CDR3 DNA: TGTGCCAGCAGTGAAGAAAGTGTAGTGCGGTTCACCGGGGAGCTGTTTTTT
V gene: TRBV25-1; D gene: TRBD2; J gene: TRBJ2-1; clone size: NA; CDR3 protein: CASSARTSGRYNEQFF; CDR3 DNA: TGTGCCAGCAGTGCCCGGACTAGCGGGAGATACAATGAGCAGTTCTTC
V gene: TRBV11-2; D gene: NA; J gene: TRBJ1-2; clone size: NA; CDR3 protein: CASSPQENYGYTF; CDR3 DNA: TGTGCCAGCAGCCCTCAGGAGAACTATGGCTACACCTTC
V gene: TRBV7-2; D gene: NA; J gene: TRBJ1-1; clone size: NA; CDR3 protein: CASTLYPSVTEAFF; CDR3 DNA: TGTGCCAGCACCCTTTACCCCTCTGTCACTGAAGCTTTCTTT
V gene: TRBV29-1; D gene: NA; J gene: TRBJ1-1; clone size: NA; CDR3 protein: CSAPGRGGRNTEAFF; CDR3 DNA: TGCAGCGCCCCGGGTAGGGGGGGTAGGAACACTGAAGCTTTCTTT
V gene: TRBV11-3; D gene: TRBD2; J gene: TRBJ2-3; clone size: NA; CDR3 protein: CASSLLAGATTDTQYF; CDR3 DNA: TGTGCCAGCAGCCTACTAGCGGGGGCGACCACAGATACGCAGTATTTT
V gene: TRBV30; D gene: TRBD1; J gene: TRBJ2-6; clone size: NA; CDR3 protein: CAWSSRGTGQGRANVLTF; CDR3 DNA: TGTGCCTGGAGTTCCCGAGGGACCGGACAGGGGCGGGCCAACGTCCTGACTTTC
V gene: TRBV9; D gene: TRBD1; J gene: TRBJ2-7; clone size: few; CDR3 protein: CASSVGTGALSYEQYF; CDR3 DNA: TGTGCCAGCAGCGTGGGGACAGGGGCACTTTCCTACGAGCAGTACTTC
V gene: TRBV19; D gene: NA; J gene: TRBJ2-7; clone size: NA; CDR3 protein: CASSPSPEYEQYF; CDR3 DNA: TGTGCCAGTAGTCCTTCGCCAGAGTACGAGCAGTACTTC
V gene: TRBV2; D gene: TRBD1; J gene: TRBJ2-7; clone size: NA; CDR3 protein: CASSEEGAYTYEQYF; CDR3 DNA: TGTGCCAGCAGTGAAGAGGGGGCATATACTTACGAGCAGTACTTC
V gene: TRBV29-1; D gene: TRBD1; J gene: TRBJ2-1; clone size: NA; CDR3 protein: CSATGGNFYNEQFF; CDR3 DNA: TGCAGCGCAACAGGGGGAAATTTCTACAATGAGCAGTTCTTC